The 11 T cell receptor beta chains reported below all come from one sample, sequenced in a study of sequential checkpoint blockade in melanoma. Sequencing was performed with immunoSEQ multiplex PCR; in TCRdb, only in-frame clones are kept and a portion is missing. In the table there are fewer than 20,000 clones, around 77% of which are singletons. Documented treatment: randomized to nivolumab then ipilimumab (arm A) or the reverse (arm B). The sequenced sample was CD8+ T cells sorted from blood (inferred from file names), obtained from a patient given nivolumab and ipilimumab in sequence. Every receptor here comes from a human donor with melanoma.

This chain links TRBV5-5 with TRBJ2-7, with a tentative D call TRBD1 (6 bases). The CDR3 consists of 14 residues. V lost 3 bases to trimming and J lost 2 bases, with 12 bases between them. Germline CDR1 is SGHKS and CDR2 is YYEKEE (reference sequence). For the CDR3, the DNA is TGTGCCAGCAGCTCGGTGGGGGCCGCCTACGAGCAGTACTTC. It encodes CASSSVGAAYEQYF.

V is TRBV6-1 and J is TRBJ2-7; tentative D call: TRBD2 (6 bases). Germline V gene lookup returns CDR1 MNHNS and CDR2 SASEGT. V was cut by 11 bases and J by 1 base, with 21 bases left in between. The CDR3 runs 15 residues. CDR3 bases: TGTGCCTCCCTCCTGGAGGGCCTACGTTCCTACGAGCAGTACTTC. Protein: CASLLEGLRSYEQYF.

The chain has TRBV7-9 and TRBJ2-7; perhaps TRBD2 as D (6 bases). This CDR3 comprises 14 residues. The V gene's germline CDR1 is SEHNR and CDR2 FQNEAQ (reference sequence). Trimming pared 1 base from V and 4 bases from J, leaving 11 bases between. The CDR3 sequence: CASSLDGGRYEQYF. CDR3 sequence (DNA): TGTGCCAGCAGCTTAGACGGGGGTAGATACGAGCAGTACTTC.

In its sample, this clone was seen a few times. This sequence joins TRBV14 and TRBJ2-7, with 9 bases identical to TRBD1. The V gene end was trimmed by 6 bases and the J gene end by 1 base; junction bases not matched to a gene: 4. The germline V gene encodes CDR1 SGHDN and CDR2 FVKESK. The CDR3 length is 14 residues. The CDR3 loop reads CASRGTGRSYEQYF. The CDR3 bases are TGTGCCAGCAGGGGGACAGGGCGATCCTACGAGCAGTACTTC.

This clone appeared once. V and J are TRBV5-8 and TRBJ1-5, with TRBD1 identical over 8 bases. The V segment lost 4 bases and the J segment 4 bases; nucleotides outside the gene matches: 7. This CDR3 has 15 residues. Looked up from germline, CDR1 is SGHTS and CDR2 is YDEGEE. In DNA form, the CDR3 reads TGTGCCAGCAGCCCGGGACAGGCCTATAATCAGCCCCAGCATTTT. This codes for CASSPGQAYNQPQHF.

The CDR3 here is CASSQERTEAFF. In DNA form, the CDR3 reads TGTGCCAGCAGCCAAGAGAGGACTGAAGCTTTCTTT. The rearrangement uses TRBV4-2 and TRBJ1-1, with D hard to call. CDR1 is LGHNA and CDR2 is YNFKEQ in the germline V gene. Trimming removed 0 bases from V and 5 bases from J, with 4 bases in between. CDR3 length equals 12 residues.

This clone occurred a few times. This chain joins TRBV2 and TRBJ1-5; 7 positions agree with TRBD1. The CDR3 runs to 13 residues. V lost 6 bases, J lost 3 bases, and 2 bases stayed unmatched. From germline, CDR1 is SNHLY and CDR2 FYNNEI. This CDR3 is CASSQGVNQPQHF. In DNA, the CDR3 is TGTGCCAGCAGCCAGGGGGTCAATCAGCCCCAGCATTTT.

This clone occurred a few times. The CDR3 loop is CASSPPWTGGSETQYF. CDR3 coding DNA: TGTGCCAGCAGTCCTCCCTGGACAGGGGGCAGCGAGACCCAGTACTTC. The chain carries TRBV28 and TRBJ2-5, with 11 nucleotides matching TRBD1. Per the germline V gene, CDR1 is MDHEN and CDR2 is SYDVKM. J lost 5 bases, V lost 5 bases, and 10 bases had no gene match. The CDR3 extends over 16 amino acids.

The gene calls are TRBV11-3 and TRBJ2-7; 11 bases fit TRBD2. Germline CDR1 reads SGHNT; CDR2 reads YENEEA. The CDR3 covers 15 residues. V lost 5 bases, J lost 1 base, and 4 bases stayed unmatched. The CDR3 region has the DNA TGTGCCAGCAGCCTAACTAGCGGGAGTTCCTACGAGCAGTACTTC. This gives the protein CASSLTSGSSYEQYF. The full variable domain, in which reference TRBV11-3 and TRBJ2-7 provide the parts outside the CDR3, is EAGVVQSPRYKIIEKKQPVAFWCNPISGHNTLYWYLQNLGQGPELLIRYENEEAVDDSQLPKDRFSAERLKGVDSTLKIQPAELGDSAVYLCASSLTSGSSYEQYFGPGTRLTVT.

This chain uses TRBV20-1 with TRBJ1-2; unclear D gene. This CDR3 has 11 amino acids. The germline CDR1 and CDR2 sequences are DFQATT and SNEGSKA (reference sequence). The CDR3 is CSAKIRDGYTF. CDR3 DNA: TGCAGCGCAAAGATCCGGGATGGCTACACCTTC.

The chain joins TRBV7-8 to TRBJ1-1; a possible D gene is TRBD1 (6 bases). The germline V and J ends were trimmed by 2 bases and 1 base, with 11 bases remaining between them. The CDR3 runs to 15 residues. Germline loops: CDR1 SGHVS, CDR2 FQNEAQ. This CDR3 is CASSLKGGANTEAFF. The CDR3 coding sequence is TGTGCCAGCAGCTTAAAGGGGGGGGCGAACACTGAAGCTTTCTTT.